The source of this TCR beta chain is a study of shared clonotypes between healthy human individuals. Study findings and constraints: Sampling involved blood alone; tissue repertoires likely differ. Several donors held around 5% of naive CD4 clonotypes in common.

CDR3 size: 13 residues. Germline V gives CDR1 SNHLY, CDR2 FYNNEI. The V gene lost 6 bases and the J gene lost 4 bases, with 10 bases spanning the gap. Concerning this clone itself: The antigen is not known.

The data were produced by immunoSEQ multiplex PCR, yet TCRdb's version contains in-frame clones alone and is incomplete. The sample has 1,500,000 or so clones; roughly 96% are singletons. The sequencing input was naive CD4+ T cells sorted from blood. Regarding subset: CD45RA+ positively selected. V and J are TRBV2 and TRBJ1-3; D is uncertain. This sequence originates from a man aged 25 to 40 in good health. The chain's CDR3 is CASSPDTGNTIYF. For the CDR3, the DNA is TGTGCCAGCAGCCCCGACACCGGAAACACCATATATTTT.